The text below deals with one TCR beta chain. The CDR3 contains 15 residues. Germline V gene data show CDR1 as SGHVS and CDR2 as FNYEAQ. Trimming pared 8 bases from V and 7 bases from J, leaving 20 bases between. This specimen comes from a study of blood T cell repertoires in COVID-19. Turning to the study itself: T cells, B-cell-depleted T cells, or PBMCs provided the cDNA or gDNA that served as material.

No more than 2 weeks before study entry, exposed participants had met a case of COVID-19. The repertoire was sequenced with immunoSEQ multiplex PCR; TCRdb's copy has only in-frame clones and lacks some. The repertoire consists of 200,000 to 250,000 clones, with roughly 89% occurring once and the leading ten covering roughly 16%. The sequenced sample consisted of PBMCs or T cells enriched from blood (not recorded which). The V gene is TRBV7-6, the J gene TRBJ1-4, with D possibly TRBD1 on 5 matching bases. The source of this sequence is a young man who had been exposed to COVID-19. CDR3 sequence: CASGTGLPRGEKLFF. CDR3 nucleotides: TGTGCCAGCGGGACGGGACTCCCACGGGGTGAAAAACTGTTTTTT.